The present entry profiles one TCR beta chain with its context. Its matching antigen is unknown. Losses at the gene ends were 0 bases for V and 1 base for J; bases not matched to a gene: 9. The V gene's germline CDR1 is SGHRS and CDR2 YFSETQ. The CDR3 totals 19 residues. These data come from a study of CD8 T cells in ankylosing spondylitis. TCRdb independently ran MiXCR on the 5' RACE reads; one entry per CDR3 protein. Among approximately 440,000 distinct CDR3 sequences, over 15% were seen once, and the ten largest hold just over 1%. The study's findings and limits: In ankylosing spondylitis patients, matched synovial fluid reportedly showed significant enrichment of disease-linked clones. One TCR beta motif, made up of 7 or 8 highly homologous variants, appeared characteristic of ankylosing spondylitis blood.

The chain links TRBV5-1 to TRBJ2-2, with 10 bases matching TRBD1. Sequences were obtained from blood, either unsorted or a sorted T cell fraction (not recorded which). This TCR derives from a male donor with ankylosing spondylitis. The CDR3 DNA is TGCGCCAGCAGCTTGGTCTGGGACAGGGGAATTAGGAACACCGGGGAGCTGTTTTTT. Encoded protein: CASSLVWDRGIRNTGELFF. Drawing the rest from reference TRBV5-1 and TRBJ2-2, the complete variable domain is KAGVTQTPRYLIKTRGQQVTLSCSPISGHRSVSWYQQTPGQGLQFLFEYFSETQRNKGNFPGRFSGRQFSNSRSEMNVSTLELGDSALYLCASSLVWDRGIRNTGELFFGEGSRLTVL.